These T cell receptor beta chains were read from a single sample in a study of T cells after yellow fever vaccination. MiXCR was run by TCRdb on the 5' RACE reads, yielding one entry per CDR3 protein. The table includes approximately 110,000 distinct CDR3 sequences, 7% to 8.5% detected once. This sample comprised CD8+ T cells sorted from PBMCs, obtained 45 days after the yellow fever booster vaccination. These receptors were collected from a man aged 25 to 45 who received the YFV17D yellow fever vaccine. CDR3s include the opening cysteine and the closing phenylalanine or tryptophan. Fields, in order: V gene, clone size, D gene, CDR3 length, J gene, CDR3 DNA, CDR3 protein. D genes are given only for firm matches. Where a row states a size, it is once, few, many or the class of an expanded clone; other rows omit it.

V: TRBV20-1; size: many; D: -; length: 14; J: TRBJ2-7; DNA: TGCAGTGCTAGTAAAGTAGCGGAGCCCTACGAGCAGTACTTC; CDR3: CSASKVAEPYEQYF
V: TRBV5-4; size: few; D: -; length: 16; J: TRBJ1-2; DNA: TGTGCCAGCAGCTTGGACGAGGGACACAGTATCTATGGCTACACCTTC; CDR3: CASSLDEGHSIYGYTF
V: TRBV2; size: -; D: TRBD2; length: 14; J: TRBJ2-3; DNA: TGTGCCAGCAGTCCAGGACTAGGGAAGGATACGCAGTATTTT; CDR3: CASSPGLGKDTQYF
V: TRBV7-6; size: many; D: -; length: 15; J: TRBJ2-1; DNA: TGTGCCAGCAGCCTCTCGACGGATACCTACAATGAGCAGTTCTTC; CDR3: CASSLSTDTYNEQFF
V: TRBV7-3; size: many; D: TRBD1; length: 13; J: TRBJ2-5; DNA: TGTGCCAGCAGCCCGCGGACAGGAGAGACCCAGTACTTC; CDR3: CASSPRTGETQYF
V: TRBV15; size: many; D: TRBD1; length: 17; J: TRBJ2-5; DNA: TGTGCCACCAGCAGAGTCGGACAGGGTAGGAATGAAGAGACCCAGTACTTC; CDR3: CATSRVGQGRNEETQYF
V: TRBV11-2; size: many; D: -; length: 15; J: TRBJ2-7; DNA: TGTGCCAGCAGCTTCCCTGAGCAGGGAGCCTACGAGCAGTACTTC; CDR3: CASSFPEQGAYEQYF
V: TRBV18; size: many; D: -; length: 15; J: TRBJ2-7; DNA: TGTGCCAGCTCACCAGACCTTGTACGGGCTCACGAGCAGTACTTC; CDR3: CASSPDLVRAHEQYF
V: TRBV11-2; size: -; D: TRBD2; length: 20; J: TRBJ2-1; DNA: TGTGCCAGCAGCGGGCAAGGGGGCCAGGCGACTAGCGGAGCTTACAATGAGCAGTTCTTC; CDR3: CASSGQGGQATSGAYNEQFF
V: TRBV4-1; size: many; D: TRBD2; length: 16; J: TRBJ2-2; DNA: TGCGCCAGCAGCGTCATAGCGGGAACGTTCACCGGGGAGCTGTTTTTT; CDR3: CASSVIAGTFTGELFF
V: TRBV6-5; size: many; D: -; length: 14; J: TRBJ2-7; DNA: TGTGCCAGCAGTTACTCAAAGCTCCCCTACGAGCAGTACTTC; CDR3: CASSYSKLPYEQYF
V: TRBV29-1; size: -; D: -; length: 15; J: TRBJ2-7; DNA: TGCAGCGTTGAAGACACAGGGATCGGTACCTACGAGCAGTACTTC; CDR3: CSVEDTGIGTYEQYF
V: TRBV28; size: -; D: TRBD1; length: 17; J: TRBJ1-5; DNA: TGTGCCAGCCGGGAAAGGACAGGGGTTTACAGCAATCAGCCCCAGCATTTT; CDR3: CASRERTGVYSNQPQHF
V: TRBV20-1; size: -; D: TRBD2; length: 14; J: TRBJ2-1; DNA: TGCAGTGCCTTGGGACTAGCGGGAGTCAATGAGCAGTTCTTC; CDR3: CSALGLAGVNEQFF
V: TRBV9; size: many; D: TRBD2; length: 13; J: TRBJ2-1; DNA: TGTGCCAGCAGCGCCCGGACTAGTAATGAGCAGTTCTTC; CDR3: CASSARTSNEQFF
V: TRBV27; size: many; D: -; length: 14; J: TRBJ2-5; DNA: TGTGCCAGCAGTTTGGGTGGTACGTTAGAGACCCAGTACTTC; CDR3: CASSLGGTLETQYF
V: TRBV20-1; size: -; D: -; length: 13; J: TRBJ2-7; DNA: TGCAGTGCTAGAGGGTTAGCAGCCTACGAGCGGTACTTC; CDR3: CSARGLAAYERYF
V: TRBV7-2; size: -; D: -; length: 12; J: TRBJ1-2; DNA: TGTGCCAGCAGCTTCGAGAGTCATGGCTACACCTTC; CDR3: CASSFESHGYTF
V: TRBV5-1; size: few; D: TRBD2; length: 16; J: TRBJ2-6; DNA: TGCGCCAGCAGCTTGGACGGGGGGTCTGGGGCCAACGTCCTGACTTTC; CDR3: CASSLDGGSGANVLTF
V: TRBV20-1; size: many; D: -; length: 12; J: TRBJ2-7; DNA: TGCAGTGCTAGAGATGGGAACTACGAGCAGTACTTC; CDR3: CSARDGNYEQYF
V: TRBV9; size: many; D: TRBD1; length: 14; J: TRBJ1-1; DNA: TGTGCCAGCAGCGCTCGGACAGGGAACACTGAAGCTTTCTTT; CDR3: CASSARTGNTEAFF
V: TRBV7-6; size: -; D: TRBD1; length: 13; J: TRBJ1-2; DNA: TGTGCCAGCAGCCAGCAGGGGGAGGGAGGCTACACCTTC; CDR3: CASSQQGEGGYTF
V: TRBV20-1; size: many; D: TRBD1; length: 13; J: TRBJ1-2; DNA: TGCAGTGCTAGGGGACAGGGGTGGGACGGCTACACCTTC; CDR3: CSARGQGWDGYTF
V: TRBV12-3/TRBV12-4; size: few; D: -; length: 15; J: TRBJ2-2; DNA: TGTGCCAGCAGTTTCAGCGGGCCGAACACCGGGGAGCTGTTTTTT; CDR3: CASSFSGPNTGELFF
V: TRBV11-2; size: many; D: TRBD2; length: 19; J: TRBJ2-6; DNA: TGTGCCAGCAGCTTCTCCCTAGCGGGTCAAAGCTCTGGGGCCAACGTCCTGACTTTC; CDR3: CASSFSLAGQSSGANVLTF
V: TRBV11-3; size: -; D: -; length: 15; J: TRBJ2-1; DNA: TGTGCCAGCAGCCCAATAGTGAGCTCCTACAATGAGCAGTTCTTC; CDR3: CASSPIVSSYNEQFF
V: TRBV6-5; size: many; D: -; length: 15; J: TRBJ2-5; DNA: TGTGCCAGCAGTTACTCAGGGTTAAGAGGAGAGACCCAGTACTTC; CDR3: CASSYSGLRGETQYF
V: TRBV5-1; size: many; D: TRBD2; length: 16; J: TRBJ2-1; DNA: TGCGCCAGCAGCTCAGTAACTAGCGGGAGTGTAGGGGAGCAGTTCTTC; CDR3: CASSSVTSGSVGEQFF
V: TRBV7-6; size: -; D: -; length: 17; J: TRBJ2-3; DNA: TGTGCCAGCAGCTTAGGGTTCAGCGCAACTAGCACAGATACGCAGTATTTT; CDR3: CASSLGFSATSTDTQYF
V: TRBV10-3; size: few; D: TRBD2; length: 14; J: TRBJ2-7; DNA: TGTGCCATCAGTCCAAGCGGGGGCCCCTACGAGCAGTACTTC; CDR3: CAISPSGGPYEQYF
V: TRBV2; size: few; D: TRBD1; length: 13; J: TRBJ2-7; DNA: TGTGCCAGCAGTGGCCGGGACAGCTACGAGCAGTACTTC; CDR3: CASSGRDSYEQYF
V: TRBV7-9; size: many; D: -; length: 13; J: TRBJ2-4; DNA: TGTGCCACTAAAGGGGGTGGCCGGGATATTCAGTACTTC; CDR3: CATKGGGRDIQYF
V: TRBV7-9; size: -; D: -; length: 17; J: TRBJ2-1; DNA: TGTGCCAGCAGCCCCGTGGGGGGGGCTAGCGTCTACAATGAGCAGTTCTTC; CDR3: CASSPVGGASVYNEQFF
V: TRBV27; size: many; D: -; length: 16; J: TRBJ2-5; DNA: TGTGCCAGCAGTACGTGGACTACGACGAGGGGGGAGACCCAGTACTTC; CDR3: CASSTWTTTRGETQYF
V: TRBV20-1; size: many; D: TRBD2; length: 13; J: TRBJ2-7; DNA: TGCAGTGCTAGCGGGAGGGTCCCTTACGAGCAGTACTTC; CDR3: CSASGRVPYEQYF
V: TRBV5-1; size: many; D: -; length: 16; J: TRBJ1-4; DNA: TGCGCCAGCAGCTTATATCAATCGGACGTGGGCGAAAAACTGTTTTTT; CDR3: CASSLYQSDVGEKLFF
V: TRBV20-1; size: many; D: -; length: 17; J: TRBJ2-5; DNA: TGCAGTGCTAGAGACCCGGGACGGCGCAACTATAAAGAGACCCAGTACTTC; CDR3: CSARDPGRRNYKETQYF
V: TRBV28; size: few; D: -; length: 12; J: TRBJ2-7; DNA: TGTGCCAGCAGTTACAACTCCTACGAGCAGTACTTC; CDR3: CASSYNSYEQYF
V: TRBV29-1; size: -; D: TRBD2; length: 13; J: TRBJ2-1; DNA: TGCAGCGTATGGGGGTTACTAGCGGATGAGCAGTTCTTC; CDR3: CSVWGLLADEQFF
V: TRBV30; size: many; D: TRBD1; length: 14; J: TRBJ2-7; DNA: TGTGCCTGGAGTCCTGGGACAGGGGTTTCCGAGCAGTACTTC; CDR3: CAWSPGTGVSEQYF
V: TRBV6-2/TRBV6-3; size: -; D: TRBD1; length: 14; J: TRBJ1-1; DNA: TGTGCCAGCAGTACCGGACAGGGGAACACTGAAGCTTTCTTT; CDR3: CASSTGQGNTEAFF
V: TRBV6-2/TRBV6-3; size: -; D: -; length: 12; J: TRBJ2-1; DNA: TGTGCCAGCAGTTATAACTACAATGAGCAGTTCTTC; CDR3: CASSYNYNEQFF
V: TRBV29-1; size: few; D: -; length: 13; J: TRBJ2-1; DNA: TGCAGCGTTGCGGGCGGGAAATCGAATGAGCAGTTCTTC; CDR3: CSVAGGKSNEQFF
V: TRBV9; size: many; D: TRBD2; length: 19; J: TRBJ2-3; DNA: TGTGCCAGCAGCGCCCCGAGAACTCTGGGAGCGGGAGGCACAGATACGCAGTATTTT; CDR3: CASSAPRTLGAGGTDTQYF
V: TRBV6-6; size: -; D: -; length: 13; J: TRBJ2-5; DNA: TGTGCCAGCAGGACACTAGTCCTGGAGACCCAGTACTTC; CDR3: CASRTLVLETQYF
V: TRBV3-1; size: many; D: -; length: 18; J: TRBJ2-3; DNA: TGTGCCAGCAGCCAGGGTGTAGGGGTCGGATCCTACACAGATACGCAGTATTTT; CDR3: CASSQGVGVGSYTDTQYF
V: TRBV12-3/TRBV12-4; size: many; D: -; length: 11; J: TRBJ2-7; DNA: TGTGCCAGCAGTGGAAACTACGAGCAGTACTTC; CDR3: CASSGNYEQYF
V: TRBV7-3; size: many; D: TRBD2; length: 15; J: TRBJ2-1; DNA: TGTGCCAGCAGCATACTAGCGGGGACCTACAATGAGCAGTTCTTC; CDR3: CASSILAGTYNEQFF